This TCR beta chain was observed in a study of blood T cell repertoires in COVID-19. On the study more broadly: PBMCs, B-cell-depleted T cells, or T cells provided the cDNA or gDNA that made up the material.

Per the original data handling: How many nucleated cells were present was estimated from reference gene primer amplification. Assay: immunoSEQ multiplex PCR; the TCRdb copy retains only in-frame clones and omits some. The V and J calls and clone size come from that table; D and trimming were worked out from the DNA. The sample contains about 220,000 clones, around 84% of which appear only once. The germline CDR1 and CDR2 sequences are KGHDR and SFDVKD. V gave up 4 bases and J gave up 3 bases; unmatched junction bases: 7. The length of the CDR3 is 16 residues. This clonotype originated in a man aged 45-65 years who had recovered from COVID-19. The chain links TRBV24-1 to TRBJ2-3, with TRBD1 matching 9 bases. The sequenced sample was peripheral blood. CDR3 DNA: TGTGCCACCAGTGACCGGGACAGGGTCGGGACAGATACGCAGTATTTT. Its protein product is CATSDRDRVGTDTQYF.